This T cell receptor beta chain is drawn from a study of blood T cell repertoires in COVID-19. About the study: Acute and convalescent COVID-19 samples came from the United States, Italy and Spain. T cells, B-cell-depleted T cells, or PBMCs supplied cDNA or gDNA.

As handled by the study authors: Reference gene primer amplification yielded estimated nucleated cell counts. The table came from immunoSEQ multiplex PCR; TCRdb's copy has only in-frame clones and leaves some out. That table is the source of V, J and clone size, and D and trimming were worked out from the DNA. The data show about half a million clones, with about 91% seen just once and over 0.7% held by the top ten. Seattle researchers signed up patients amid active infection and tracked them longitudinally. Deletions cut 2 bases from V and 3 bases from J, with 11 bases between. The length of the CDR3 is 13 residues. Germline V gene lookup returns CDR1 GTSNPN and CDR2 SVGIG (reference sequence).

Material: peripheral blood. The TCR sequence derives from a man aged 18 to 29 with COVID-19, enrolled during active disease. The rearrangement joins TRBV30 to TRBJ2-7; perhaps TRBD1 as D (5 bases). CDR3 bases: TGTGCCTGGAGTATCACAACAGGCTACGAGCAGTACTTC. Translating it yields CAWSITTGYEQYF.